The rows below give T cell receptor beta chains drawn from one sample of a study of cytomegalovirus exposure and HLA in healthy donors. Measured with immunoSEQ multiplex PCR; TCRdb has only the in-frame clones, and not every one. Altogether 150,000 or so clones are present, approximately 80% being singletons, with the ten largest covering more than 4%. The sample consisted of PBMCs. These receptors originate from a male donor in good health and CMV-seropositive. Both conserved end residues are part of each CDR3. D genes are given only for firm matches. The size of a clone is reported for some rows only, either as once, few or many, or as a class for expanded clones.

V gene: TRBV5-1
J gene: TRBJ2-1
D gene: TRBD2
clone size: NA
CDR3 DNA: TGCGCCAGCAGCTTGGGCCTAGCGGAGGATGAGCAGTTCTTC
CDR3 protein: CASSLGLAEDEQFF

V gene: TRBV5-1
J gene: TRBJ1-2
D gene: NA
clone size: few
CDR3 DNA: TGCGCCAGCAGGCCGGGACACCTAGAGAACTATGGCTACACCTTC
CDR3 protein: CASRPGHLENYGYTF

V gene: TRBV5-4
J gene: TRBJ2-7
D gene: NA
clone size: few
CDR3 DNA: TGTGCCAGCAGCTTGGCCGGGTTCAACTCCTACGAGCAGTACTTC
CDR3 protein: CASSLAGFNSYEQYF

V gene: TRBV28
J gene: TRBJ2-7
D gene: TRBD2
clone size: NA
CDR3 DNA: TGTGCCAGCAGTTTAGGTAGCGGGAGTTCTTACGAGCAGTACTTC
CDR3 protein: CASSLGSGSSYEQYF

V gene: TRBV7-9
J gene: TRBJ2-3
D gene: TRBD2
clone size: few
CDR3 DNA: TGTGCCACGGGGGGGGCTAGCGGGAGTCGGAGCACAGATACGCAGTATTTT
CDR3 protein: CATGGASGSRSTDTQYF

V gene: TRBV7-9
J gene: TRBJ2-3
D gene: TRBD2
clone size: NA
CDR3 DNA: TGTTCCAGCAGCTCAAAGCGGCTAGCGGGGGGATTAAGCACAGATACGCAGTATTTT
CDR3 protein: CSSSSKRLAGGLSTDTQYF

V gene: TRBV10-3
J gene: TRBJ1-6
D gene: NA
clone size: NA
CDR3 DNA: TGTGCCATCAGTGAACAGGATAATTCACCCCTCCACTTT
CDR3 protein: CAISEQDNSPLHF

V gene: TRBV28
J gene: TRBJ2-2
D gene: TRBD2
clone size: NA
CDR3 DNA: TGTGCCAGCAGTTTATGGAGACTAGCGGGGGGACCCGGGGAGCTGTTTTTT
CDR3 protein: CASSLWRLAGGPGELFF

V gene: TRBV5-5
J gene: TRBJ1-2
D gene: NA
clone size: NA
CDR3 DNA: TGTGCCAGCAGATTCGGAGGGGTTGGCTACACCTTC
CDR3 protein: CASRFGGVGYTF

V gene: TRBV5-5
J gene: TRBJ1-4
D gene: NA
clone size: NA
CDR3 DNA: TGTGCCAGCACCAAATTAACCGGGGGGTCTAATGAAAAACTGTTTTTT
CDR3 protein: CASTKLTGGSNEKLFF

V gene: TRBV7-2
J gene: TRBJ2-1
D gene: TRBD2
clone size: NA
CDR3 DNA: TGTGCCAGCAGCTTACTCGGGAGGGCCTTAAATGAGCAGTTCTTC
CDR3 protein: CASSLLGRALNEQFF

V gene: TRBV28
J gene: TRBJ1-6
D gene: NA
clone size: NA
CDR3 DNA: TGTGCCAGCAGTTTACGGCCGGGCAGGGGTAATTCACCCCTCCACTTT
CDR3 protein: CASSLRPGRGNSPLHF

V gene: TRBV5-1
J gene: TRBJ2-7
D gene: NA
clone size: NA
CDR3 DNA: TGCGCCAGCAGCTTGGTAAAAGGGGACTACGAGCAGTACTTC
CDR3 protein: CASSLVKGDYEQYF

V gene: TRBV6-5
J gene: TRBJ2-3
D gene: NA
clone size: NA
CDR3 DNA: TGTGCCAGCAGGTCTAGCACAGATACGCAGTATTTT
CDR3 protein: CASRSSTDTQYF

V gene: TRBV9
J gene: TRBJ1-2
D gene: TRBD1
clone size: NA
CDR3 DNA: TGTGCCAGCAGCGAGGACAGGGGCTATGGCTACACCTTC
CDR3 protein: CASSEDRGYGYTF

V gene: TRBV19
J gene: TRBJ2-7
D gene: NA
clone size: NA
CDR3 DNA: TGTGCCAGTAGTATAGATCTGGAGCCTTACGAGCAGTACTTC
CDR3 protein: CASSIDLEPYEQYF

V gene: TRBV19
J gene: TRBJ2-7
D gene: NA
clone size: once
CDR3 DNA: TGTGCCAGTAGTATGTATGAGGGAGGGGGTTACGAGCAGTACTTC
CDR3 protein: CASSMYEGGGYEQYF

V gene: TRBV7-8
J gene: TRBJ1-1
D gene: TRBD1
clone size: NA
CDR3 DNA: TGTGCCAGCAGCTTCCGGGACAGGAACACTGAAGCTTTCTTT
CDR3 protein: CASSFRDRNTEAFF

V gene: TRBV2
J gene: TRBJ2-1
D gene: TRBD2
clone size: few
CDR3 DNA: TGTGCCAGCAGCGCCACCGGGACTAGCGGGAGCCGGCAGTTCTTC
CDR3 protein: CASSATGTSGSRQFF

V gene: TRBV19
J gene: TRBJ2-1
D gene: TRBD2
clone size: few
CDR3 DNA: TGTGCCAGTAGTCCAGCGGGGAATGAGCAGTTCTTC
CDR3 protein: CASSPAGNEQFF

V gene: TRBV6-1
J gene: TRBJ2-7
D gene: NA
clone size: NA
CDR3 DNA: TGTGCCAGCAGTATGTCACAGGGTCCCTACGAGCAGTACTTC
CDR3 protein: CASSMSQGPYEQYF

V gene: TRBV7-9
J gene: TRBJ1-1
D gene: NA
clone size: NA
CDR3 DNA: TGTGCCAGCAGCTTTTTCGAGGAGAACACTGAAGCTTTCTTT
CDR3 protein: CASSFFEENTEAFF